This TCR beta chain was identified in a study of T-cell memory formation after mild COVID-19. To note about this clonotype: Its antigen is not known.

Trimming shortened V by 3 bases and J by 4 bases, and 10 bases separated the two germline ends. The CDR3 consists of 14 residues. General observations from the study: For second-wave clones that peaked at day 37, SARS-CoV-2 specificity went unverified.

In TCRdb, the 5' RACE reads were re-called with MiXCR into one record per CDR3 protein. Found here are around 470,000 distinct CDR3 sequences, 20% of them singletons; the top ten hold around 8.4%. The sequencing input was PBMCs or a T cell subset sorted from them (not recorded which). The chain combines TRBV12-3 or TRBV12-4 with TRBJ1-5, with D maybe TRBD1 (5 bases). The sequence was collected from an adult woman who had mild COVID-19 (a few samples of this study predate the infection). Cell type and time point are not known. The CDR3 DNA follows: TGTGCCAGCAGTTTGGGGGAGAGAAATCAGCCCCAGCATTTT. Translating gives CASSLGERNQPQHF.